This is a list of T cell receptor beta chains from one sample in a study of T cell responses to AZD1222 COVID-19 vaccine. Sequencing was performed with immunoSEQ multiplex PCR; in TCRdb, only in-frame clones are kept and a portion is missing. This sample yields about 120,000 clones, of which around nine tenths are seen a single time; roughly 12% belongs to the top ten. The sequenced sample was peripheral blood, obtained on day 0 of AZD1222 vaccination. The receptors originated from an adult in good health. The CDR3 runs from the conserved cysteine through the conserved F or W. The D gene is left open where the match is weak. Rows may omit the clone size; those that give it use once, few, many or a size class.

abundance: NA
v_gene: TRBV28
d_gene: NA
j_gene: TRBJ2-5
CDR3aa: CASSIGWQETQYF
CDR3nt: TGTGCCAGCAGCATAGGGTGGCAAGAGACCCAGTACTTC

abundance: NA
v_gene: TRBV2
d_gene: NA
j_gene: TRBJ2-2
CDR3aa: CASRIPTGSGSSTGELFF
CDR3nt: TGTGCCAGCCGGATTCCGACAGGGAGCGGGTCGAGCACCGGGGAGCTGTTTTTT

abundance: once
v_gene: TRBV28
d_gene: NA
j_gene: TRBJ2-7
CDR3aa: CASSLLTGSGGEQYF
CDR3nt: TGTGCCAGCAGTTTACTGACAGGTTCTGGAGGGGAGCAGTACTTC

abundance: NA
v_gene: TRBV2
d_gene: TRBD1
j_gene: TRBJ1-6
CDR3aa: CASSGERGLFNSPLHF
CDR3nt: TGTGCCAGCAGTGGCGAAAGGGGGCTATTTAATTCACCCCTCCACTTT

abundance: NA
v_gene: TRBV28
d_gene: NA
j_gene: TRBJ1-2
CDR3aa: CASSSTADTINYGYTF
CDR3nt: TGTGCCAGCAGTTCGACGGCCGACACTATTAACTATGGCTACACCTTC

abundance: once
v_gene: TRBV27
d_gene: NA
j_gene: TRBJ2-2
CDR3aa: CASSNLALANTGELFF
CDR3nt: TGTGCCAGCAGCAATTTAGCACTCGCGAACACCGGGGAGCTGTTTTTT

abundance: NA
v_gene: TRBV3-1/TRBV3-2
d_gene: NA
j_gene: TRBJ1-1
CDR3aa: CASSQDRQTPEAFF
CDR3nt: TGTGCCAGCAGCCAAGATCGGCAGACCCCGGAGGCTTTCTTT

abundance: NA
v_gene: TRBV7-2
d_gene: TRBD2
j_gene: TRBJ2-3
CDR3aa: CASSLASGGPHTQYF
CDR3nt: TGTGCCAGCAGCTTAGCTAGCGGGGGGCCCCATACGCAGTATTTT

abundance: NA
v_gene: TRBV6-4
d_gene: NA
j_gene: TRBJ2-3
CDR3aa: CASSSLGRRTDTQYF
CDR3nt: TGTGCCAGCAGCTCCCTGGGGCGGCGCACAGATACGCAGTATTTT

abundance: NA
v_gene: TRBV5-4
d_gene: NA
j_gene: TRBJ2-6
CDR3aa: CASSLGGRETGANVLTF
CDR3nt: TGTGCCAGCAGCTTGGGGGGCAGGGAAACTGGGGCCAACGTCCTGACTTTC

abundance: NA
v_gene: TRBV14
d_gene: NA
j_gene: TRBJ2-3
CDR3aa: CASSQVGGRGTQYF
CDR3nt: TGTGCCAGCAGCCAAGTGGGGGGTCGCGGTACGCAGTATTTT

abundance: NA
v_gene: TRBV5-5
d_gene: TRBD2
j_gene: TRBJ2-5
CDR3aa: CASSLGLAGGETQYF
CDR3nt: TGTGCCAGCAGCTTGGGCCTAGCGGGAGGAGAGACCCAGTACTTC